The 25 T cell receptor beta chains below were found in one sample sequenced in a study of OX40 agonist ivuxolimab in advanced cancers. Profiling relied on immunoSEQ multiplex PCR, and the TCRdb table lists in-frame clones only, not all of them. The sample contains 60,000 or so clones, around 92% of which appear only once. This material consisted of CD4+ or CD8+ T cells sorted from blood, taken in a trial of the OX40 agonist ivuxolimab. The source is an adult with an advanced solid tumor such as melanoma, head and neck, liver or kidney cancer.

The V gene is TRBV25-1, the J gene TRBJ2-1; D gene ambiguous. Germline V lookup: CDR1 MGHDK, CDR2 SYGVNS. This CDR3 has 18 amino acids. V lost 2 bases and J 10 bases, leaving 27 bases between the germline ends. Written as DNA, the CDR3 is TGTGCCAGCAGTGAACCCCGAACTCGGAACGCGTCCAACTCGGAGCAGTTCTTC. Translated, it gives CASSEPRTRNASNSEQFF. Looking up the rest from reference TRBV25-1 and TRBJ2-1 gives the full variable domain: EADIYQTPRYLVIGTGKKITLECSQTMGHDKMYWYQQDPGMELHLIHYSYGVNSTEKGDLSSESTVSRIRTEHFPLTLESARPSHTSQYLCASSEPRTRNASNSEQFFGPGTRLTVL.

This chain connects TRBV7-2 to TRBJ2-7; the match to TRBD2 covers 12 bases. The CDR3 is 15 residues long. With V trimmed by 5 bases and J by 5 bases, 7 bases remained unmatched. Germline CDR1 and CDR2: SGHTA and FQGNSA. The CDR3 region has the DNA TGTGCCAGCAGCACGAAGGGACTAGCGGGCCACGAGCAGTACTTC. It encodes CASSTKGLAGHEQYF.

The chain combines TRBV19 with TRBJ2-7, with 14 nucleotides matching TRBD2. The CDR3 length is 17 residues. Germline CDR1 is LNHDA and CDR2 is SQIVND (reference sequence). The J segment lost 4 bases and the V segment lost 4 bases, leaving 9 bases of the junction unmatched. The CDR3 loop is CASSTGLAGAGLYEQYF. The CDR3, as DNA: TGTGCCAGTAGTACGGGACTAGCGGGAGCGGGCCTTTACGAGCAGTACTTC.

This clone is a singleton in its sample. The chain has TRBV9 and TRBJ1-1, with D perhaps TRBD1 (5 bases). The V and J ends lost 1 base and 3 bases respectively, with 10 bases between them. CDR1 is SGDLS, CDR2 YYNGEE, per germline. The CDR3 totals 14 residues. DNA for the CDR3: TGTGCCAGCAGCGTAAACTCGGGGGACACTGAAGCTTTCTTT. It specifies CASSVNSGDTEAFF.

The rearrangement links TRBV10-3 to TRBJ1-1; the match to TRBD1 covers 9 bases. This CDR3 region has 15 residues. After removal of 0 bases from V and 7 bases from J, the junction contained 6 bases not matched to a gene. The germline V gene encodes CDR1 ENHRY and CDR2 SYGVKD. This chain's CDR3 is CAISESGTGLFEAFF. Written as DNA, the CDR3 is TGTGCCATCAGTGAGTCAGGGACAGGGCTTTTTGAAGCTTTCTTT.

DNA for the CDR3: TGCGCCAGCAGCCAAGACCGGGGCGGCAGCTCCTACAATGAGCAGTTCTTC. Protein sequence: CASSQDRGGSSYNEQFF. The genes are TRBV4-3 and TRBJ2-1; TRBD1 or TRBD2 may be the D gene (5 bases each). The V and J ends lost 0 bases and 0 bases respectively, with 12 bases between them. The CDR3 spans 17 residues. Germline values: CDR1 LGHNA, CDR2 YSLEER.

J is TRBJ1-2 and V is TRBV19; D unclear. CDR1 and CDR2 from the germline V gene are LNHDA and SQIVND (reference sequence). Trimming pared 5 bases from V and 5 bases from J, leaving 12 bases between. The CDR3 consists of 13 residues. CDR3 nucleotide sequence: TGTGCCAGTAGTTTCACTGTGGAGTATGGCTACACCTTC. Amino acid sequence: CASSFTVEYGYTF.

The V call is TRBV5-1, the J call TRBJ2-7, with TRBD1 identical over 8 bases. Germline V lookup: CDR1 SGHRS, CDR2 YFSETQ. V shed 0 bases and J 4 bases; nucleotides not matched to a gene: 6. This CDR3 is 15 amino acids long. CDR3 in amino acids: CASSLEQGGWYEQYF. In DNA, the CDR3 is TGCGCCAGCAGCTTGGAACAGGGGGGTTGGTACGAGCAGTACTTC.

This clone was seen a few times. V is TRBV27 and J is TRBJ1-6, with a possible D match to TRBD1 (5 bases). Trimming cost V 8 bases and J 6 bases, with 17 bases left between them. Germline CDR1 MNHEY, CDR2 SMNVEV (reference sequence). This CDR3 contains 15 residues. The CDR3 nucleotides read TGTGCCAGCCCCCCAGGGCGGGCAGGTAATTCACCCCTCCACTTT. Its protein is CASPPGRAGNSPLHF.

The chain uses TRBV7-9 and TRBJ2-1; no clear D gene. Germline V lookup: CDR1 SEHNR, CDR2 FQNEAQ (reference sequence). The V gene lost 5 bases and the J gene lost 8 bases, with 16 bases spanning the gap. The length of the CDR3 is 14 residues. CDR3 coding DNA: TGTGCCAGCAGCCCATCGTACGGGTACCATGAGCAGTTCTTC. Its protein is CASSPSYGYHEQFF.

The chain carries TRBV28 and TRBJ2-7, with TRBD2 matching over 10 bases. Germline V gene data show CDR1 as MDHEN and CDR2 as SYDVKM. The V and J ends lost 3 bases and 7 bases, in that order; junction bases with no gene match: 3. There are 13 residues in the CDR3. CDR3 residues: CASSFVLAGEQYF. Here the CDR3 DNA reads TGTGCCAGCAGTTTTGTACTAGCGGGAGAGCAGTACTTC. The full variable domain, its missing parts supplied by reference TRBV28 and TRBJ2-7, is DVKVTQSSRYLVKRTGEKVFLECVQDMDHENMFWYRQDPGLGLRLIYFSYDVKMKEKGDIPEGYSVSREKKERFSLILESASTNQTSMYLCASSFVLAGEQYFGPGTRLTVT.

This sequence joins TRBV25-1 and TRBJ1-1; D uncertain. The CDR3 is 14 residues long. Between the trimmed V and J ends, which lost 3 bases and 0 bases, there was a span of 8 bases. Germline V lookup: CDR1 MGHDK, CDR2 SYGVNS. This chain's CDR3 is CASSDGSMNTEAFF. The CDR3 coding sequence is TGTGCCAGCAGTGATGGGAGCATGAACACTGAAGCTTTCTTT.

The chain joins TRBV7-9 to TRBJ2-2; possibly TRBD2 for D (5 bases). The CDR3 runs 16 residues. Germline V gene data show CDR1 as SEHNR and CDR2 as FQNEAQ (reference sequence). V lost 0 bases and J 8 bases, leaving 16 bases between the germline ends. The CDR3 loop reads CASSLALGLMGGELFF. The CDR3 bases are TGTGCCAGCAGCTTAGCGCTTGGACTGATGGGTGGGGAGCTGTTTTTT.

The V and J genes are TRBV25-1 and TRBJ2-6, with D hard to call. Germline CDR1 is MGHDK and CDR2 is SYGVNS. V was cut by 3 bases and J by 0 bases, with 6 bases left in between. The length of the CDR3 is 15 residues. The CDR3, as DNA: TGTGCCAGCAGTGACTCGGGCTCTGGGGCCAACGTCCTGACTTTC. Amino acid sequence: CASSDSGSGANVLTF.

This clone appeared once. J is TRBJ2-2 and V is TRBV7-6, with unresolved D. CDR3 length: 19 amino acids. Germline values: CDR1 SGHVS, CDR2 FNYEAQ. With 2 bases removed from V and 2 bases from J, the gap between germline ends came to 21 bases. Here the CDR3 reads CASSLLSHRPSTNTGELFF. CDR3 nucleotide sequence: TGTGCCAGCAGCTTACTCAGTCACAGACCCTCGACTAACACCGGGGAGCTGTTTTTT.

The genes are TRBV9 and TRBJ2-3; D not resolved. The CDR3 is 14 amino acids. Germline lookup yields CDR1 SGDLS and CDR2 YYNGEE. V was clipped by 4 bases and J by 4 bases, with 13 bases between them. The DNA of the CDR3 is TGTGCCAGCAGCCCCAACCGGAGATCAGATACGCAGTATTTT. It translates to CASSPNRRSDTQYF.

The chain joins TRBV6-8 to TRBJ1-2, with 12 bases aligning to TRBD1. The CDR3 contains 15 residues. CDR1 and CDR2 (germline): MNHGY, SAAAGT. V gave up 6 bases and J gave up 6 bases; unmatched junction bases: 8. CDR3 DNA: TGTGCCAGCAGGAACCGGGACAGGGGGCGGCATGGCTACACCTTC. Translated, it gives CASRNRDRGRHGYTF.

This chain connects TRBV7-9 to TRBJ1-3; D ambiguous. Germline CDR1 is SEHNR and CDR2 is FQNEAQ (reference sequence). This CDR3 is 15 amino acids long. V was pared by 4 bases and J by 4 bases, with 14 bases between. The CDR3 spells CASSSPAGWGNTIYF. The DNA for the CDR3 is TGTGCCAGCAGCTCGCCGGCAGGATGGGGAAACACCATATATTTT.

The chain is built from TRBV4-1 and TRBJ1-5, with a tentative D call TRBD1 (5 bases). V dropped 0 bases and J dropped 8 bases, with 14 bases sitting between them. Germline V gene sequence: CDR1 MGHRA, CDR2 YSYEKL. CDR3 length: 15 residues. The CDR3 nucleotides read TGCGCCAGCAGCCAAGATCGGGGCAGGGATGAGCCCCAGCATTTT. It specifies CASSQDRGRDEPQHF.

Only one count was recorded for this clone. CDR3 in amino acids: CASSLSGSVNEQFF. DNA for the CDR3: TGTGCCAGCAGTTTATCCGGGTCAGTAAATGAGCAGTTCTTC. V and J are TRBV27 and TRBJ2-1; D is uncertain. The CDR3 loop spans 14 amino acids. From germline, CDR1 is MNHEY and CDR2 SMNVEV (reference sequence). With 0 bases removed from V and 7 bases from J, the gap between germline ends came to 10 bases.

The chain joins TRBV28 to TRBJ2-1, with TRBD2 identical over 12 bases. CDR1 and CDR2 (germline): MDHEN, SYDVKM. The CDR3 length is 16 residues. The V and J ends lost 3 bases and 5 bases, in that order; junction bases with no gene match: 5. The CDR3 DNA is TGTGCCAGCAGTTTCGTTGGACTAGCGGGAAACAATGAGCAGTTCTTC. It is translated as CASSFVGLAGNNEQFF. The whole variable domain, filled in from reference TRBV28 and TRBJ2-1, reads DVKVTQSSRYLVKRTGEKVFLECVQDMDHENMFWYRQDPGLGLRLIYFSYDVKMKEKGDIPEGYSVSREKKERFSLILESASTNQTSMYLCASSFVGLAGNNEQFFGPGTRLTVL.

In its sample, this clone was seen once. The chain couples TRBV27 to TRBJ1-1, with D perhaps TRBD1 (6 bases). CDR1 is MNHEY and CDR2 is SMNVEV in the germline V gene (reference sequence). V was pared by 2 bases and J by 0 bases, with 10 bases between. This CDR3 comprises 15 residues. DNA for the CDR3: TGTGCCAGCAGTTTAAGGGGGGGGCTGAACACTGAAGCTTTCTTT. It codes for CASSLRGGLNTEAFF.

The rearrangement uses TRBV5-6 and TRBJ2-1; D is tentatively TRBD1 or TRBD2 (5 bases each). With 0 bases removed from V and 9 bases from J, the gap between germline ends came to 16 bases. Per the germline V gene, CDR1 is SGHDT and CDR2 is YYEEEE. This CDR3 is built from 15 residues. The CDR3 protein is CASSLGLAIQGEQFF. For the CDR3, the DNA is TGTGCCAGCAGCTTGGGTCTAGCCATTCAGGGTGAGCAGTTCTTC.

The chain employs TRBV9 and TRBJ2-3; D unclear. Between the trimmed V and J ends, which lost 0 bases and 4 bases, there was a span of 21 bases. Germline V gives CDR1 SGDLS, CDR2 YYNGEE. The CDR3 spans 18 residues. DNA for the CDR3: TGTGCCAGCAGCGTAGTTTCCCCGGTGGGATCATTTCCAGATACGCAGTATTTT. Amino acids: CASSVVSPVGSFPDTQYF.

The chain employs TRBV18 and TRBJ1-1; D gene uncertain. The CDR3 has 18 amino acids. In germline, CDR1 is KGHSH, CDR2 LQKENI. Deletions cut 3 bases from V and 4 bases from J, with 24 bases between. The CDR3 is CASSPYTLLPRSATEAFF. CDR3 bases: TGTGCCAGCTCACCCTACACCCTCCTTCCCAGGAGTGCCACTGAAGCTTTCTTT.